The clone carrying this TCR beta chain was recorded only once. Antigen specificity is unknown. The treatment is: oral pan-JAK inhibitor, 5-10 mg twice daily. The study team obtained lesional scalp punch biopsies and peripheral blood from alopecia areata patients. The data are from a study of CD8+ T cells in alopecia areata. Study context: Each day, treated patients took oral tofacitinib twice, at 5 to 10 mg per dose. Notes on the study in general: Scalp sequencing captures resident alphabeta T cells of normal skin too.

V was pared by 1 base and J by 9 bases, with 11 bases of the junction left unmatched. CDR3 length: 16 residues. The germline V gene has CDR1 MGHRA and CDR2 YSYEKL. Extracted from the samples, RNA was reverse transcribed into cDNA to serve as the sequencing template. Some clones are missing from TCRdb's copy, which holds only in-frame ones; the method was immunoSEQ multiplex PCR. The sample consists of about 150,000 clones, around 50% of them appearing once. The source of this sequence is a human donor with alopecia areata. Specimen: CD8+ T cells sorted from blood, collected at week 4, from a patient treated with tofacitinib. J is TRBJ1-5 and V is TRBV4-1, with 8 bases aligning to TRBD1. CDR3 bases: TGCGCCAGCAGCCAAGTCCTAAGCAGGGGGCAGGGGCCCCAGCATTTT. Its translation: CASSQVLSRGQGPQHF.